The following is a T cell receptor beta chain sequence with its context. Antigen: not known. The junction does not match germline at one end; this may be a read error. Germline loops: CDR1 LGHNA, CDR2 YNFKEQ. This CDR3 has 16 residues. These data belong to a study of T cells in localized non-small cell lung cancer. Study outcomes and limitations: Analysis by sequencing included only one tumor region, so heterogeneity remains possible.

Profiling relied on immunoSEQ multiplex PCR, and the TCRdb table lists in-frame clones only, not all of them. This table has under 35,000 clones, 85% to 95% appearing once. The receptor comes from a female donor of 60 years or more with stage I lung adenocarcinoma. This chain uses TRBV4-2 with TRBJ1-1; 8 positions agree with TRBD1. The specimen was peripheral blood, collected before any cancer treatment. CDR3 in amino acids: CASSPRKGQVKTEAFF. DNA for the CDR3: TGTGCCAGCAGCCCGCGAAAGGGACAGGTGAAGACTGAAGCTTTCTTT.